The 12 T cell receptor beta chains below all came from one sample that was sequenced in a study of beta chain features in type 1 diabetes. Expressed TCRB transcripts got sequenced, as all isolated RNA was reverse transcribed. Sequencing was performed with immunoSEQ multiplex PCR; in TCRdb, only in-frame clones are kept and a portion is missing. The sample lists 400,000 or so clones; roughly 13% were seen once. Antigens for these TCRs are unknown. General study points: In all four CD4+ subsets, TCRB CDR3 length was significantly, moderately reduced in type 1 diabetes.

Source material: naive CD4+ T cells from blood. Receptors originate from a woman aged 18-30 years with type 1 diabetes.

This clone has a handful of counts. The chain recombines TRBV7-2 with TRBJ2-1; TRBD2 might be the D (7 bases). The CDR3 runs 17 residues. Trimming removed 3 bases from V and 9 bases from J, with 24 bases in between. In germline, CDR1 is SGHTA, CDR2 FQGNSA. CDR3 coding DNA: TGTGCCAGCAGCTTTAGAACGGGGGGCCCACGGGAAGTTGAGCAGTTCTTC. Protein product: CASSFRTGGPREVEQFF. Together with reference TRBV7-2 and TRBJ2-1, the CDR3 gives the full variable domain: GAGVSQSPSNKVTEKGKDVELRCDPISGHTALYWYRQSLGQGLEFLIYFQGNSAPDKSGLPSDRFSAERTGGSVSTLTIQRTQQEDSAVYLCASSFRTGGPREVEQFFGPGTRLTVL.

This clone was picked up a small number of times. The chain links TRBV7-2 to TRBJ2-5; TRBD1 might be the D (6 bases). This CDR3 has 15 residues. Trimming shortened V by 7 bases and J by 5 bases, and 20 bases separated the two germline ends. Germline V gene data show CDR1 as SGHTA and CDR2 as FQGNSA. As DNA, the CDR3 is TGTGCCAGCACCCAGCTGGGGGCGAATGGGGAGACCCAGTACTTC. Its protein is CASTQLGANGETQYF. Full variable domain (missing parts from reference TRBV7-2 and TRBJ2-5): GAGVSQSPSNKVTEKGKDVELRCDPISGHTALYWYRQSLGQGLEFLIYFQGNSAPDKSGLPSDRFSAERTGGSVSTLTIQRTQQEDSAVYLCASTQLGANGETQYFGPGTRLLVL.

V and J are TRBV29-1 and TRBJ1-1; D is unresolved. The length of the CDR3 is 15 residues. The V and J ends lost 6 bases and 1 base respectively, with 18 bases between them. Germline assignment: CDR1 SQVTM and CDR2 ANQGSEA. The CDR3 DNA follows: TGCAGCGTCGAGACCCCGGCCAGGAAGAACACTGAAGCTTTCTTT. It is translated as CSVETPARKNTEAFF. Full variable domain (rest looked up from reference TRBV29-1 and TRBJ1-1): SAVISQKPSRDICQRGTSLTIQCQVDSQVTMMFWYRQQPGQSLTLIATANQGSEATYESGFVIDKFPISRPNLTFSTLTVSNMSPEDSSIYLCSVETPARKNTEAFFGQGTRLTVV.

This clone was counted between two and nine times. This chain joins TRBV11-2 and TRBJ2-5; D call uncertain. Germline V gene data show CDR1 as SGHAT and CDR2 as FQNNGV. The CDR3 spans 12 residues. Trimming removed 4 bases from V and 4 bases from J, with 7 bases in between. CDR3 nucleotide sequence: TGTGCCAGCAGCTCCCTAATAGAGACCCAGTACTTC. Translating it yields CASSSLIETQYF.

A few counts support this clone. The chain combines TRBV30 with TRBJ1-2, with D unclear. V was cut by 0 bases and J by 4 bases, with 3 bases left in between. The CDR3 is made up of 11 amino acids. CDR1 and CDR2 from the germline V gene are GTSNPN and SVGIG (reference sequence). CDR3 nucleotides: TGTGCCTGGAGTGTCGGCTATGGCTACACCTTC. It yields the protein CAWSVGYGYTF.

This sequence joins TRBV23-1 and TRBJ1-1, with a possible D match to TRBD1 (5 bases). TRBV23-1 carries the ORF label, with uncertain function. Trimming left V 0 bases short and J 1 base short, with 24 bases between. The CDR3 has 20 residues. The CDR3 nucleotides are TGCGCCAGCAGTCAATCCCCTGGACATCCCCGAAGGATCCGGAACACTGAAGCTTTCTTT. This encodes CASSQSPGHPRRIRNTEAFF.

J is TRBJ2-1 and V is TRBV7-9; 11 bases are shared with TRBD2. The J segment lost 6 bases and the V segment lost 3 bases, leaving 7 bases of the junction unmatched. Germline loops: CDR1 SEHNR, CDR2 FQNEAQ (reference sequence). The CDR3 runs to 16 residues. The CDR3 region has the DNA TGTGCCAGCAGCTTCGGAGTGCTAGCGGGAGGCAATGAGCAGTTCTTC. This sequence encodes CASSFGVLAGGNEQFF.

This clone was counted only a few times. The genes are TRBV14 and TRBJ1-2, with a possible D match to TRBD1 (5 bases). CDR1 SGHDN and CDR2 FVKESK come from the germline V gene. CDR3 size: 14 residues. V was cut by 4 bases and J by 4 bases, with 13 bases left in between. CDR3 bases: TGTGCCAGCAGCCCGGCCAGGGAGGGCTATGGCTACACCTTC. Amino acids: CASSPAREGYGYTF. The full variable domain, its missing parts supplied by reference TRBV14 and TRBJ1-2, is EAGVTQFPSHSVIEKGQTVTLRCDPISGHDNLYWYRRVMGKEIKFLLHFVKESKQDESGMPNNRFLAERTGGTYSTLKVQPAELEDSGVYFCASSPAREGYGYTFGSGTRLTVV.

Only a few counts were recorded for this clone. The same CDR3 also results from other DNA sequences found in this sample. CDR3 sequence reads: CASSPSGNYGYTF. The CDR3 DNA reads TGTGCCAGCAGCCCTTCCGGGAACTATGGCTACACCTTC. The rearrangement uses TRBV28 and TRBJ1-2; D is unclear. Germline V lookup: CDR1 MDHEN, CDR2 SYDVKM. Trimming took off 6 bases at V and 2 bases at J, with 10 bases between the two ends. This CDR3 is built from 13 residues.

V gene TRBV5-1 combines with J gene TRBJ2-5; 8 nucleotides line up with TRBD1. V was pared by 3 bases and J by 5 bases, with 9 bases of the junction left unmatched. The CDR3 length is 15 residues. The germline V gene encodes CDR1 SGHRS and CDR2 YFSETQ. This CDR3 reads CASSSQGAVGETQYF. The DNA for the CDR3 is TGCGCCAGCAGCTCGCAGGGGGCCGTTGGTGAGACCCAGTACTTC.

The chain recombines TRBV28 with TRBJ2-5, with D unresolved. The V and J ends lost 6 bases and 5 bases respectively, with 10 bases between them. The germline V gene encodes CDR1 MDHEN and CDR2 SYDVKM. The CDR3 consists of 12 residues. CDR3 in DNA: TGTGCCAGCAGACGGGTAAGGGAGACCCAGTACTTC. Amino acids: CASRRVRETQYF. The full variable domain, with the rest looked up from reference TRBV28 and TRBJ2-5, is DVKVTQSSRYLVKRTGEKVFLECVQDMDHENMFWYRQDPGLGLRLIYFSYDVKMKEKGDIPEGYSVSREKKERFSLILESASTNQTSMYLCASRRVRETQYFGPGTRLLVL.

This clone was recorded a few times. V is TRBV9 and J is TRBJ1-1, with 7 bases fitting TRBD1. Per germline, CDR1 SGDLS and CDR2 YYNGEE. The CDR3 totals 14 residues. V was clipped by 3 bases and J by 5 bases; unmatched bases: 7. This CDR3 reads CASSGQGSGTEAFF. In DNA, the CDR3 is TGTGCCAGCAGCGGACAGGGTTCGGGAACTGAAGCTTTCTTT.